One T cell receptor (beta chain) is described in this entry. What this receptor recognizes is not known. The input lacks base qualities; no much larger clone sits a single base away. The data belong to a study of blood T cell repertoires in COVID-19 (dated by TCRdb to about 2020). Regarding the study in general: Samples from collaborators originated in the United States, Italy and Spain and spanned both the acute and convalescent phases of COVID-19. The repertoires were made available in a free public database intended to serve as a resource for research on the immune response to SARS-CoV-2. Subjects who had been exposed to COVID-19, were actively infected with it, or had recovered from it provided the deeply sampled blood TCRbeta repertoires that made up the dataset. The material from the prospective study consisted of cDNA or gDNA derived from T cells, B-cell-depleted T cells, or PBMCs. Where HLA class I and class II types were available, the types were taken from metadata supplied by the sample provider, not from assay-based typing. Sample metadata almost always included a de-identified subject ID, COVID-19 status, age in years and sex. The samples were drawn from the first 160 participants of the ongoing ImmuneRACE study and from over 950 subjects provided by 6 global collaborators. Points the paper makes about the study in general: How much clinical and demographic metadata was included differed by source and by participant, and the metadata was provided uncurated.

TCRbeta CDR3 regions were amplified from genomic DNA by means of the immunoSEQ Assay, a bias-controlled multiplex PCR. The authors' analysis ran thus. The number of nucleated cells in each sample was estimated by amplification of reference gene primers within the assay. Sequence reads were collapsed and filtered to measure the absolute abundance of every unique TCRbeta CDR3 rearrangement. For each sample, productive Simpson clonality was calculated as the square root of Simpson's diversity index over productive rearrangements. TCRdb re-hosts the immuneACCESS table, in-frame sequences only. Its copies lack some clones; in the studies checked, an unresolved V gene accounts for under half of them, and the cause for the rest is not known. V, J and clone size derive from that table, while D and trimming were established from the DNA sequence. The sample yields tens of thousands of clones; 82% were counted once. The ten most abundant clones make up about 6.2% of the sample.

Inclusive of the bounding cysteine and phenylalanine, the CDR3 is 15 residues long. The kept DNA is CDR3 alone, 45 bases in frame from the first base. Via the germline V gene, CDR1 is LGHNA and CDR2 YSLEER. Collaborating institutions collected whole blood in K2EDTA tubes following their own protocols. For TCRbeta analysis, collaborators shipped samples in one of three forms: frozen whole blood, isolated PBMCs, or DNA extracted from either of those sample types. The clonotype comes from a human donor in a cohort sampled during active or convalescent COVID-19. The sequence is built from TRBV4-3 and TRBJ2-7; the D gene is perhaps TRBD1, on 6 matching bases. The end of the DNA is better explained by TRBJ2-5, so the J call may be wrong. Sequenced input: peripheral blood. Here the CDR3 is given as CASSHPTGNQETQYF. The DNA reads as follows: TGCGCCAGCAGCCACCCTACAGGGAACCAAGAGACCCAGTACTTC.